Listed below are T cell receptor beta chains from one sample, sequenced in a study of shared clonotypes between healthy human individuals. Method: immunoSEQ multiplex PCR; TCRdb's copy keeps in-frame clones and lacks some. The data contain about 1 million clones, 70% to 80% of them singletons. The sample was memory CD4+ T cells sorted from blood. These receptors all stem from a man between 18 and 29 years old in good health. Each CDR3 is given with its conserved first and last residue. The D gene is left open where the match is weak. Rows give clone size only sometimes, using once, few, many, or a class for an expanded clone.

d_call	clone_size	j_call	v_call	cdr3_aa	cdr3_nt
-	-	TRBJ1-4	TRBV7-8	CASSFGTGRANEKLFF	TGTGCCAGCAGCTTCGGGACCGGCAGGGCTAATGAAAAACTGTTTTTT
-	few	TRBJ1-5	TRBV2	CASKQGRGREPQHF	TGTGCCAGCAAGCAGGGTAGGGGGAGGGAGCCCCAGCATTTT
-	-	TRBJ1-2	TRBV7-2	CASSLTIEGLGYGYTF	TGTGCCAGCAGCTTAACTATTGAGGGCCTGGGCTATGGCTACACCTTC
TRBD1	many	TRBJ2-7	TRBV7-6	CASSLGTGGQEQYF	TGTGCCAGCAGCCTCGGGACAGGGGGCCAGGAGCAGTACTTC
-	-	TRBJ1-5	TRBV19	CASTAKWGRGDNQPQHF	TGTGCCAGTACCGCCAAGTGGGGGCGCGGCGACAATCAGCCCCAGCATTTT
-	few	TRBJ1-1	TRBV5-1	CASSLEGWTEAFF	TGCGCCAGCAGCTTGGAGGGGTGGACTGAAGCTTTCTTT
TRBD2	-	TRBJ2-2	TRBV7-8	CASSRGTSDTGELFF	TGTGCCAGCAGCCGGGGGACTAGCGACACCGGGGAGCTGTTTTTT
TRBD2	-	TRBJ2-2	TRBV28	CASSLFRRGGTGELFF	TGTGCCAGCAGTTTATTTCGGAGGGGAGGGACCGGGGAGCTGTTTTTT
-	-	TRBJ1-6	TRBV30	CAWSAGRGGNSPLHF	TGTGCCTGGAGTGCGGGCAGGGGAGGGAATTCACCCCTCCACTTT
TRBD1	-	TRBJ2-2	TRBV19	CASSIPSTGSTGELFF	TGTGCCAGTAGTATCCCGTCGACAGGGTCGACCGGGGAGCTGTTTTTT
-	few	TRBJ1-2	TRBV7-2	CASSPGGRGYGYTF	TGTGCCAGCAGCCCGGGGGGGCGCGGCTATGGCTACACCTTC
-	many	TRBJ2-4	TRBV2	CASSANMAGIQYF	TGTGCCAGCAGCGCTAACATGGCCGGAATTCAGTACTTC
-	-	TRBJ2-1	TRBV7-9	CASRLGQGVNEQFF	TGTGCCAGCAGGCTCGGGCAGGGAGTCAATGAGCAGTTCTTC
TRBD1	once	TRBJ2-7	TRBV13	CASGTDSYEQYF	TGTGCCAGCGGGACAGACTCCTACGAGCAGTACTTC
-	few	TRBJ2-1	TRBV30	CAGLFWDEQFF	TGTGCCGGGTTATTTTGGGATGAGCAGTTCTTC
-	-	TRBJ1-5	TRBV18	CASSPPGGQPQHF	TGTGCCAGCTCACCACCGGGGGGTCAGCCCCAGCATTTT
-	-	TRBJ1-5	TRBV15	CATSRDSTGIGRLNQPQHF	TGTGCCACCAGCAGAGATTCGACTGGGATTGGACGGCTAAATCAGCCCCAGCATTTT
TRBD1	-	TRBJ2-7	TRBV29-1	CSVGRTGGPGEQYF	TGCAGCGTTGGGAGGACAGGGGGTCCTGGAGAGCAGTACTTC
-	-	TRBJ2-7	TRBV19	CASSMKPGSYEQYF	TGTGCCAGTAGTATGAAACCGGGCTCCTACGAGCAGTACTTC
-	-	TRBJ2-3	TRBV9	CASSVGLVAPADTQYF	TGTGCCAGCAGCGTGGGCCTGGTGGCCCCCGCAGATACGCAGTATTTT
-	once	TRBJ2-2	TRBV28	CASSSPSGELFF	TGTGCCAGCAGTTCCCCGTCCGGGGAGCTGTTTTTT
-	-	TRBJ2-6	TRBV2	CASSESRSGANVLTF	TGTGCCAGCAGTGAATCCCGCTCTGGGGCCAACGTCCTGACTTTC
-	-	TRBJ2-3	TRBV9	CASSPGFTADTQYF	TGTGCCAGCAGCCCCGGTTTTACCGCAGATACGCAGTATTTT
-	-	TRBJ2-1	TRBV5-1	CASSLRTGVDEQFF	TGCGCCAGCAGCCTGAGGACCGGGGTAGATGAGCAGTTCTTC
-	-	TRBJ2-5	TRBV9	CASSVVESGQGRETQYF	TGTGCCAGCAGCGTAGTAGAATCGGGTCAGGGCAGGGAGACCCAGTACTTC
-	few	TRBJ1-1	TRBV5-4	CASSLAGAGETEAFF	TGTGCCAGCAGCTTGGCCGGGGCAGGGGAAACTGAAGCTTTCTTT
TRBD1	-	TRBJ2-3	TRBV6-1	CASGGQGKGTDTQYF	TGTGCCAGCGGGGGACAGGGTAAGGGTACAGATACGCAGTATTTT
-	few	TRBJ2-7	TRBV28	CASSSLFRSYEQYF	TGTGCCAGCAGTAGCCTATTTAGAAGCTACGAGCAGTACTTC
-	once	TRBJ2-2	TRBV27	CASSPKGDRNTGELFF	TGTGCCAGCAGTCCGAAGGGGGATCGGAACACCGGGGAGCTGTTTTTT
-	-	TRBJ2-5	TRBV5-5	CASSLGEIARETQYF	TGTGCCAGCAGCCTAGGCGAGATTGCGCGGGAGACCCAGTACTTC
-	few	TRBJ2-5	TRBV7-2	CASSFPPPGGTQYF	TGTGCCAGCAGCTTCCCCCCGCCAGGAGGGACCCAGTACTTC
TRBD1	-	TRBJ1-5	TRBV10-2	CASSAERGTGGSYSNQPQHF	TGCGCCAGCAGTGCAGAACGGGGGACAGGTGGTTCTTATAGCAATCAGCCCCAGCATTTT
TRBD1	few	TRBJ1-2	TRBV5-1	CASSTGQPNYGYTF	TGCGCCAGCAGCACGGGACAGCCTAACTATGGCTACACCTTC
-	-	TRBJ2-3	TRBV7-3	CASSYESPPDTQYF	TGTGCCAGCAGCTATGAATCGCCTCCGGATACGCAGTATTTT
TRBD1	many	TRBJ1-4	TRBV6-6	CASSRTGRNEKLFF	TGTGCCAGCAGCCGGACAGGCAGGAATGAAAAACTGTTTTTT
TRBD1	-	TRBJ2-7	TRBV28	CASSASGTGPREQYF	TGTGCCAGCAGTGCATCCGGGACAGGGCCCCGTGAGCAGTACTTC
-	-	TRBJ2-1	TRBV30	CAWSAGVDSDVF	TGTGCCTGGAGCGCCGGGGTAGACAGCGACGTCTTC
-	-	TRBJ1-1	TRBV10-2	CASSSNMNTEAFF	TGCGCCAGCAGCAGCAACATGAACACTGAAGCTTTCTTT
-	-	TRBJ1-2	TRBV10-1	CASSENRAYGYTF	TGCGCCAGCAGTGAAAACAGGGCCTATGGCTACACCTTC